A single sample gave rise to the 27 T cell receptor beta chains below, sequenced in a study of CD8 T cells in Susac syndrome. RNA was extracted with the RNeasy kit, and a quantity of about 0.45 to 1 ug was reverse transcribed using random hexamers. In TCRdb, the immunoSEQ multiplex PCR reads were re-called with MiXCR into one record per CDR3 protein. The sample has about 150,000 distinct CDR3 sequences, 95% seen once. Sequenced input: CD8+ T cells from PBMCs. The receptors originated from a human donor with multiple sclerosis.

This clonotype was observed a single time. The chain uses TRBV7-2 and TRBJ2-5; the D is unclear. This CDR3 comprises 10 residues. With 5 bases removed from V and 7 bases from J, the gap between germline ends came to 5 bases. Germline V gene data show CDR1 as SGHTA and CDR2 as FQGNSA. The CDR3 region has the DNA TGTGCCAGCAGCCAGACGACCCAGTACTTC. Its translation is CASSQTTQYF.

The V call is TRBV7-2, the J call TRBJ2-7; the D gene is possibly TRBD2 (6 bases). V was shortened by 1 base and J by 5 bases, with 12 bases between the two germline ends. The CDR3 covers 14 residues. The germline CDR1 and CDR2 sequences are SGHTA and FQGNSA. The CDR3 reads CASSLVGGRNEQYV. CDR3 DNA sequence: TGTGCCAGCAGCTTAGTCGGGGGAAGGAACGAGCAGTACGTC.

V usage is TRBV27 and J usage is TRBJ1-1; no reliable D call. The CDR3 has 13 amino acids. Trimming cost V 2 bases and J 1 base, with 5 bases left between them. Germline V gene lookup returns CDR1 MNHEY and CDR2 SMNVEV (reference sequence). The CDR3 reads CASSLQWNTEAFF. For the CDR3, the DNA is TGTGCCAGCAGTTTACAGTGGAACACTGAAGCTTTCTTT.

V and J are TRBV9 and TRBJ2-4, with 9 bases identical to TRBD2. J was trimmed by 8 bases and V by 4 bases; bases with no gene match: 10. Per germline, CDR1 SGDLS and CDR2 YYNGEE. The CDR3 has 15 residues. CDR3: CASSPRGGGADIQYF. CDR3 DNA: TGTGCCAGCAGCCCCCGGGGCGGGGGGGCCGACATTCAGTACTTC.

The rearrangement links TRBV30 to TRBJ2-1, with TRBD2 matching over 7 bases. This CDR3 has 14 residues. V dropped 4 bases and J dropped 5; count of bases not matched to a gene: 8. The germline CDR1 and CDR2 sequences are GTSNPN and SVGIG (reference sequence). In DNA, the CDR3 is TGTGCCTGGACCGTGGGGGGGGGAAACAATGAGCAGTTCTTC. Protein sequence: CAWTVGGGNNEQFF.

This rearrangement joins TRBV12-3 or TRBV12-4 to TRBJ2-5, with 9 bases aligning to TRBD1. The V and J ends lost 6 bases and 5 bases, in that order; junction bases with no gene match: 7. There are 14 residues in the CDR3. CDR3 DNA sequence: TGTGCCAGCAGATCACAGGGGGCAGGGGAGACCCAGTACTTC. It is translated as CASRSQGAGETQYF.

V is TRBV20-1 and J is TRBJ2-7, with 8 bases aligning to TRBD1. The trim removed 0 bases at V and 4 bases at J, leaving 5 bases unmatched. The germline CDR1 and CDR2 sequences are DFQATT and SNEGSKA (reference sequence). CDR3 length equals 14 residues. CDR3 DNA: TGCAGTGCTAGAGATCAGGGGGCGGTGTACGAGCAGTACTTC. It specifies CSARDQGAVYEQYF.

The chain is built from TRBV18 and TRBJ2-3; TRBD1 matches at 7 bases. Per the germline V gene, CDR1 is KGHSH and CDR2 is LQKENI. The CDR3 spans 14 residues. The V and J ends lost 4 bases and 6 bases, in that order; junction bases with no gene match: 7. CDR3: CASSLISRGDTQYF. The DNA of the CDR3 is TGTGCCAGCTCACTTATCTCCAGGGGGGATACGCAGTATTTT.

The J gene is TRBJ2-3, the V gene TRBV6-5; no definite D call. The length of the CDR3 is 15 residues. CDR1 MNHEY and CDR2 SVGAGI come from the germline V gene. Trimming shortened V by 0 bases and J by 5 bases, and 12 bases separated the two germline ends. The CDR3 spells CASSYSNFFQDTQYF. CDR3 in DNA: TGTGCCAGCAGTTACTCGAATTTTTTCCAAGATACGCAGTATTTT.

The chain carries TRBV20-1 and TRBJ2-3; 8 nucleotides match TRBD1. There are 17 residues in the CDR3. The J segment lost 4 bases and the V segment lost 2 bases, leaving 14 bases of the junction unmatched. In germline, CDR1 is DFQATT, CDR2 SNEGSKA (reference sequence). CDR3 sequence: CSARPFRGPSIADTQYF. CDR3 coding DNA: TGCAGTGCTAGACCGTTCAGGGGGCCCTCGATTGCAGATACGCAGTATTTT.

CDR3 bases: TGTGCCAGTAGTGCCCCGAGAGAAGCTTTCTTT. This codes for CASSAPREAFF. The genes are TRBV19 and TRBJ1-1; D not certain. The CDR3 contains 11 residues. Germline CDR1 and CDR2: LNHDA and SQIVND (reference sequence). Trimming removed 5 bases from V and 8 bases from J, with 9 bases in between.

The gene calls are TRBV4-1 and TRBJ2-2; D is perhaps TRBD2 (5 bases). The length of the CDR3 is 16 residues. From germline, CDR1 is MGHRA and CDR2 YSYEKL. The V end was cut by 0 bases, the J end by 1 base, with 9 bases between. CDR3 DNA: TGCGCCAGCAGCCAAGAAGGACTCAAGAACACCGGGGAGCTGTTTTTT. Translating gives CASSQEGLKNTGELFF.

The gene calls are TRBV27 and TRBJ1-6, with D uncertain. The CDR3 totals 13 residues. Germline V gives CDR1 MNHEY, CDR2 SMNVEV (reference sequence). Trimming cost V 5 bases and J 7 bases, with 9 bases left between them. In DNA form, the CDR3 reads TGTGCCAGCAGTCCACCCTCCAATTCACCCCTCCACTTT. Its protein is CASSPPSNSPLHF.

The chain uses TRBV20-1 and TRBJ2-5; D not certain. The V and J ends lost 3 bases and 0 bases respectively, with 8 bases between them. Germline CDR1 DFQATT, CDR2 SNEGSKA (reference sequence). CDR3 length: 13 amino acids. The CDR3 here is CSASPLYQETQYF. The CDR3 DNA sequence: TGCAGTGCTAGTCCCTTGTACCAAGAGACCCAGTACTTC.

The chain joins TRBV5-8 to TRBJ2-1, with D tentatively TRBD1 or TRBD2 (5 bases each). This CDR3 spans 14 amino acids. Per the germline V gene, CDR1 is SGHTS and CDR2 is YDEGEE. V was clipped by 4 bases and J by 7 bases, with 15 bases between them. The CDR3 is CASSKAGAWNEQFF. CDR3 coding DNA: TGTGCCAGCAGCAAAGCCGGGGCATGGAATGAGCAGTTCTTC.

This chain uses TRBV13 with TRBJ2-7; the match to TRBD1 covers 8 bases. The V gene's germline CDR1 is PRHDT and CDR2 FYEKMQ (reference sequence). The CDR3 totals 18 residues. Trimming cost V 4 bases and J 0 bases; bases outside gene matches: 14. The CDR3 DNA is TGTGCCAGCAGCTCGTCCTTCTTGGGACAGGCACGCTCCTACGAGCAGTACTTC. Its translation: CASSSSFLGQARSYEQYF. The full variable domain, in which reference TRBV13 and TRBJ2-7 provide the parts outside the CDR3, is AAGVIQSPRHLIKEKRETATLKCYPIPRHDTVYWYQQGPGQDPQFLISFYEKMQSDKGSIPDRFSAQQFSDYHSELNMSSLELGDSALYFCASSSSFLGQARSYEQYFGPGTRLTVT.

The sample holds one count of this clonotype. The germline gene is not matched at one end of the junction; a read error may be the cause. V and J are TRBV2 and TRBJ1-1; 7 bases are shared with TRBD1. CDR1 and CDR2 (germline): SNHLY, FYNNEI. The CDR3 consists of 11 residues. This CDR3 is CVLQGGTEAFF. DNA of the CDR3: TGTGTCTTGCAGGGGGGGACTGAAGCCTTCTTT.

The chain has TRBV6-6 and TRBJ2-7; 8 positions agree with TRBD1. Unmatched junction bases numbered 4, after V lost 4 bases and J lost 2 bases. The CDR3 extends over 14 amino acids. CDR1 is MNHNY, CDR2 SVGAGI, per germline (reference sequence). The chain's CDR3 is CASSLPTGAYEQYF. For the CDR3, the DNA is TGTGCCAGCAGTTTACCGACAGGGGCCTACGAGCAGTACTTC.

V and J are TRBV20-1 and TRBJ1-1, with 7 bases that match TRBD1. Losses at the gene ends were 0 bases for V and 1 base for J; bases not matched to a gene: 5. The CDR3 runs to 15 residues. The germline gives CDR1 DFQATT, CDR2 SNEGSKA (reference sequence). The CDR3 is CSAREPGQPNTEAFF. The CDR3 DNA is TGCAGTGCTAGAGAACCGGGACAGCCGAACACTGAAGCTTTCTTT.

The genes are TRBV27 and TRBJ1-2; TRBD1 aligns across 12 bases. Germline CDR1 MNHEY, CDR2 SMNVEV (reference sequence). The V gene end was trimmed by 4 bases and the J gene end by 7 bases; junction bases not matched to a gene: 4. This CDR3 comprises 14 residues. The CDR3 here is CASSYRDRGLGYTF. The CDR3 nucleotides are TGTGCCAGCAGTTACCGGGACAGGGGGCTTGGCTACACCTTC.

The chain employs TRBV12-3 or TRBV12-4 and TRBJ1-5; D not resolved. This CDR3 spans 14 amino acids. Deletions cut 4 bases from V and 0 bases from J, with 7 bases between. CDR3 DNA: TGTGCCAGCAGTTACCGGAATAGCAATCAGCCCCAGCATTTT. Amino acid sequence: CASSYRNSNQPQHF.

The chain couples TRBV29-1 to TRBJ1-1; a weak D match, TRBD1 (5 bases). The CDR3 extends over 14 amino acids. V shed 4 bases and J shed 4 bases, with 16 bases lying between them. CDR1 and CDR2 from the germline V gene are SQVTM and ANQGSEA. The DNA of the CDR3 is TGCAGCGTTGCCCAGGGCAGGGTTGGCACTGAAGCTTTCTTT. Its protein is CSVAQGRVGTEAFF. The entire variable domain, with the rest obtained from reference TRBV29-1 and TRBJ1-1, is as follows: SAVISQKPSRDICQRGTSLTIQCQVDSQVTMMFWYRQQPGQSLTLIATANQGSEATYESGFVIDKFPISRPNLTFSTLTVSNMSPEDSSIYLCSVAQGRVGTEAFFGQGTRLTVV.

V is TRBV29-1 and J is TRBJ2-7; D may be TRBD1 (5 bases). The CDR3 consists of 14 residues. Trimming removed 7 bases from V and 5 bases from J, with 21 bases in between. Per the germline V gene, CDR1 is SQVTM and CDR2 is ANQGSEA. CDR3 nucleotides: TGCAGCGCTGCCCTCTTCCCAGGGAACGACGAGCAGTACTTC. Protein sequence: CSAALFPGNDEQYF.

The V and J genes are TRBV3-1 and TRBJ2-2, with D hard to call. V shed 2 bases and J shed 4 bases, with 2 bases lying between them. CDR1 is LGHDT and CDR2 is YNNKEL in the germline V gene (reference sequence). The length of the CDR3 is 12 residues. CDR3 amino acids: CASSQTTGELFF. The CDR3, as DNA: TGTGCCAGCAGCCAAACCACCGGGGAGCTGTTTTTT.

CDR3 DNA sequence: TGCAGTGCCACGACTAGCGGGGGTTTCGACTACAATGAGCAGTTCTTC. It translates to CSATTSGGFDYNEQFF. The chain carries TRBV20-1 and TRBJ2-1, with 12 nucleotides matching TRBD2. The CDR3 is 16 amino acids. J lost 3 bases, V lost 6 bases, and 9 bases had no gene match. Germline CDR1 and CDR2: DFQATT and SNEGSKA (reference sequence).

This sequence joins TRBV29-1 and TRBJ1-1, with D maybe TRBD1 (5 bases). Trimming stripped 4 bases from V and 1 base from J, with 7 bases between. There are 12 residues in the CDR3. From germline, CDR1 is SQVTM and CDR2 ANQGSEA. This CDR3 is CSVGTGNTEAFF. The CDR3 DNA sequence: TGCAGCGTTGGTACAGGGAACACTGAAGCTTTCTTT.

The genes are TRBV6-5 and TRBJ2-2; D gene unclear. Between the trimmed V and J ends, which lost 8 bases and 7 bases, there was a span of 14 bases. The CDR3 length is 13 residues. Germline CDR1 and CDR2: MNHEY and SVGAGI. The CDR3 region is CASGRPEHGELFF. For the CDR3, the DNA is TGTGCCAGCGGACGACCAGAACACGGGGAGCTGTTTTTT.